A selection of T cell receptor beta chains follows, all from one sample in a study of T-cell memory formation after mild COVID-19. MiXCR was run by TCRdb on the 5' RACE reads, yielding one entry per CDR3 protein. The sample shows some 150,000 distinct CDR3 sequences, 15% to 20% of them seen only once. The source material was PBMCs or a T cell subset sorted from them (not recorded which). The receptors were gathered from an adult woman who had mild COVID-19 (a few samples of this study predate the infection). Cell type and time point are not known. Each CDR3 is given with its conserved first and last residue. The D gene is left open where the match is weak. Part of the rows lack a size; the others show once, few, many or a class for expanded clones.

TRBD1,TRBJ2-2,NA,TRBV24-1,TGTGCCACCAGTGACCGTCCTCGACAGGGTCTGCACACCGGGGAGCTGTTTTTT,CATSDRPRQGLHTGELFF
NA,TRBJ2-1,NA,TRBV20-1,TGCAGTGCTAGAGACTCGAGGGAGCCGTACAATGAGCAGTTCTTC,CSARDSREPYNEQFF
NA,TRBJ2-5,few,TRBV7-9,TGTGCCAGCAGCTTAGGTCAGGGTCCGCATGAGACCCAGTACTTC,CASSLGQGPHETQYF
TRBD1,TRBJ2-7,NA,TRBV2,TGTGCCAGCACCCGACAGGGTTACGAGCAGTACTTC,CASTRQGYEQYF
NA,TRBJ2-5,NA,TRBV7-9,TGTGCCAGCACCCAGCCAGGGGTAATAGGGGAGACCCAGTACTTC,CASTQPGVIGETQYF
NA,TRBJ2-3,few,TRBV13,TGTGCCAGCAGCCGAGGGGCGGGCCTTAGCACAGATACGCAGTATTTT,CASSRGAGLSTDTQYF
NA,TRBJ2-3,few,TRBV5-5,TGTGCCAGCAGCTCACACATCAAGGGGGCAGATACGCAGTATTTT,CASSSHIKGADTQYF
NA,TRBJ2-5,NA,TRBV29-1,TGCAGCGTCGGTCCGGGGACAGCGGGAGAGACCCAGTACTTC,CSVGPGTAGETQYF
NA,TRBJ2-1,few,TRBV24-1,TGTGCCACCAGTGATTCCCGCACCGGGTACAATGAGCAGTTCTTC,CATSDSRTGYNEQFF
TRBD1,TRBJ2-1,few,TRBV18,TGTGCCAGCTCACAGACCAGCATCTTGGACAGGGGTTACAATGAGCAGTTCTTC,CASSQTSILDRGYNEQFF
TRBD2,TRBJ2-7,many,TRBV5-1,TGCGCCAGCAGCATGATAGCGGGGAGCTCCTACGAGCAGTACTTC,CASSMIAGSSYEQYF
TRBD2,TRBJ2-1,NA,TRBV27,TGTGCCAGCAGCCCACCCCTTGATGAGCGGGGGGGCCTGGACAATGAGCAGTTCTTC,CASSPPLDERGGLDNEQFF
NA,TRBJ2-2,few,TRBV2,TGTGCCAGCAAGGCTGGGACGGAGAACACCGGGGAGCTGTTTTTT,CASKAGTENTGELFF
NA,TRBJ2-7,few,TRBV5-1,TGCGCCAGCAGCTCTCGTGGGGGCCTGGATTCCTACGAGCAGTACTTC,CASSSRGGLDSYEQYF
NA,TRBJ2-6,few,TRBV24-1,TGTGCCACCAGTGACTATGGACGTACTGGGGCCAACGTCCTGACTTTC,CATSDYGRTGANVLTF
NA,TRBJ2-5,few,TRBV11-3,TGTGCCAGCAGCCCGTCAAGGGGCATAGAGACCCAGTACTTC,CASSPSRGIETQYF
NA,TRBJ1-2,NA,TRBV7-9,TGTGCCAGCAGCGACCCGCCGACTAACTATGGCTACACCTTC,CASSDPPTNYGYTF
NA,TRBJ2-5,NA,TRBV5-6,TGTGCCAGCAGCTTCCGAATTTCGCGCCGTCCAAGGGAGACCCAGTACTTC,CASSFRISRRPRETQYF
NA,TRBJ1-2,NA,TRBV12-3/TRBV12-4,TGTGCCAGCAGCACGGGACGGAGCTATGGCTACACCTTC,CASSTGRSYGYTF
NA,TRBJ2-5,NA,TRBV7-3,TGTGCCAGCAGCCAAAGGTACCAAGAGACCCAGTACTTC,CASSQRYQETQYF
NA,TRBJ1-6,few,TRBV20-1,TGCAGTGCCCCTGAACAAGGGGTCGGCTCACCCCTCCACTTT,CSAPEQGVGSPLHF
NA,TRBJ2-2,few,TRBV7-8,TGTGCCAGCAGCTTAGATCGGGTCACCGGGGAGCTGTTTTTT,CASSLDRVTGELFF
TRBD2,TRBJ2-5,NA,TRBV27,TGTGCCAGCAGTCTGGGAGGCGGGAGAGGAGAGACCCAGTACTTC,CASSLGGGRGETQYF
NA,TRBJ2-1,NA,TRBV14,TGTGCCAGCAGCCAAGTAAAGGGGGCCTACAATGAGCAGTTCTTC,CASSQVKGAYNEQFF
NA,TRBJ2-5,NA,TRBV24-1,TGTGCCACCAGTGCCAGTGACCGATCCGAGACCCAGTACTTC,CATSASDRSETQYF
TRBD1,TRBJ2-5,few,TRBV18,TGTGCCAGCTCAAGGACAGGGCGCCAAGAGACCCAGTACTTC,CASSRTGRQETQYF
NA,TRBJ2-7,NA,TRBV7-9,TGTGCCAGCAGCAACCGACCCCACGAGCAGTACTTC,CASSNRPHEQYF
TRBD1,TRBJ2-1,few,TRBV7-9,TGTGCCAGCAGCACGACAGGGCTCTCTGGGTTCTTC,CASSTTGLSGFF
NA,TRBJ2-5,few,TRBV29-1,TGCAGCGTTACGAAGGTGGGGTGGACCCAGTACTTC,CSVTKVGWTQYF
TRBD2,TRBJ2-1,NA,TRBV9,TGTGCCAGCAGCGTAGCCCAGGGACTAGCGGGAGGGGAGCAGTTCTTC,CASSVAQGLAGGEQFF
NA,TRBJ2-2,many,TRBV29-1,TGCAGCGTCAATAGCGGAACCACCGGGGAGCTGTTTTTT,CSVNSGTTGELFF
NA,TRBJ2-5,few,TRBV6-5,TGTGCCAGCAGCTCTCATCGGGCAACGCAGGAGACCCAGTACTTC,CASSSHRATQETQYF
NA,TRBJ2-2,few,TRBV7-3,TGTGCCAGCAGCTTAAGCAGGACCCACACCGGGGAGCTGTTTTTT,CASSLSRTHTGELFF
NA,TRBJ2-3,few,TRBV5-8,TGTGCCAGCACACCCTATACGCAGTATTTT,CASTPYTQYF
NA,TRBJ2-1,NA,TRBV24-1,TGTGCCACCAGTGATTTCCGGGACGACCCCAATGAGCAGTTCTTC,CATSDFRDDPNEQFF
NA,TRBJ1-5,NA,TRBV7-6,TGTGCCAGCAGCTTGGCGTCAGGCAGTCAGCCCCAGCATTTT,CASSLASGSQPQHF
NA,TRBJ1-1,NA,TRBV7-9,TGTGCCAGCAGCTCAACAGGTAACACTGAAGCTTTCTTT,CASSSTGNTEAFF
NA,TRBJ1-3,few,TRBV12-3/TRBV12-4,TGTGCCAGCAGATTCAGTGTTTCGGGTAACACCATATATTTT,CASRFSVSGNTIYF
NA,TRBJ1-4,NA,TRBV15,TGTGCCACCAGCAGGGACGGATATGAAAAACTGTTTTTT,CATSRDGYEKLFF
NA,TRBJ2-7,NA,TRBV5-1,TGCGCCAGCAGCTTGGATACAGGGCCTGGGGAGCAGTACTTC,CASSLDTGPGEQYF
TRBD1,TRBJ1-6,few,TRBV6-5,TGTGCCAGCACCGACAGGGGGCTTTCACCCCTCCACTTT,CASTDRGLSPLHF
NA,TRBJ2-2,NA,TRBV24-1,TGTGCCACCCGGCGGGAGAACACCGGGGAGCTGTTTTTT,CATRRENTGELFF
NA,TRBJ2-7,NA,TRBV7-8,TGTGCCAGCAGCCATACGCAGGGCTACGAGCAGTACTTC,CASSHTQGYEQYF
TRBD2,TRBJ2-1,many,TRBV5-1,TGCGCCAGCAGCTTGGCACTAGCGGGAGTCGGAGAGCAGTTCTTC,CASSLALAGVGEQFF
NA,TRBJ1-1,NA,TRBV12-3/TRBV12-4,TGTGCCAGCGGCGGACAGATAAACACTGAAGCTTTCTTT,CASGGQINTEAFF
TRBD1,TRBJ1-3,few,TRBV5-1,TGCGCCAGCAGCGTTACAGGGGCTGGAAACACCATATATTTT,CASSVTGAGNTIYF
NA,TRBJ2-5,few,TRBV20-1,TGCAGTGCTAGAGTCCCAGGGGCACAAGAGACCCAGTACTTC,CSARVPGAQETQYF
NA,TRBJ2-4,NA,TRBV7-8,TGTGCCAGCAGCTTGGGGGTACGGGCCAAAAACATTCAGTACTTC,CASSLGVRAKNIQYF